The 29 T cell receptor beta chains in this list originate from one sample, sequenced in a study of tumor-infiltrating lymphocytes in localized non-small cell lung cancer. Produced via immunoSEQ multiplex PCR; TCRdb's table is partial and in-frame only. Of several thousand clones listed, roughly 70% are singletons. Sequencing was carried out using lung tumor tissue. The receptors stem from a human donor with non-small cell lung cancer.

J is TRBJ1-3 and V is TRBV7-9; D may be TRBD1 (5 bases). Trimming took 5 bases from V and 4 from J, leaving 15 bases between them. CDR1 SEHNR and CDR2 FQNEAQ come from the germline V gene (reference sequence). This CDR3 has 15 residues. The CDR3 sequence is CASSHGAPSGNTIYF. The CDR3 nucleotides read TGTGCCAGCAGCCACGGGGCCCCGTCAGGAAACACCATATATTTT.

The CDR3 sequence is CASSRDYSYEQYF. Written as DNA, the CDR3 is TGTGCCAGCAGCCGGGACTACTCCTACGAGCAGTACTTC. This chain connects TRBV7-2 to TRBJ2-7; TRBD2 aligns across 7 bases. V gave up 5 bases and J gave up 0 bases; unmatched junction bases: 1. Germline CDR1 SGHTA, CDR2 FQGNSA. CDR3 length: 13 residues.

V is TRBV7-9 and J is TRBJ1-2; D possibly corresponds to TRBD1 (5 bases). The CDR3 extends over 12 amino acids. With 8 bases removed from V and 6 bases from J, the gap between germline ends came to 13 bases. Germline assignment: CDR1 SEHNR and CDR2 FQNEAQ (reference sequence). CDR3 nucleotides: TGTGCCAGCGGTTTCGGAGGGGATGGCTACACCTTC. Amino acid sequence: CASGFGGDGYTF.

The chain links TRBV9 to TRBJ2-1; D might be TRBD1 (5 bases). The CDR3 sequence is 13 residues long. The V end was cut by 3 bases, the J end by 11 bases, with 15 bases between. Germline CDR1 SGDLS, CDR2 YYNGEE. The CDR3 sequence: CASSESLSDKQFF. The CDR3 nucleotides read TGTGCCAGCAGCGAGTCCTTATCGGACAAGCAGTTCTTC.

The chain couples TRBV25-1 to TRBJ1-4; maybe TRBD1 (6 bases). Trimming pared 1 base from V and 10 bases from J, leaving 13 bases between. CDR3 length equals 14 residues. Per germline, CDR1 MGHDK and CDR2 SYGVNS. In DNA, the CDR3 is TGTGCCAGCAGTGAATCTGGGGGGCTGGTAAAACTGTTTTTT. It translates to CASSESGGLVKLFF.

The chain links TRBV18 to TRBJ1-2; TRBD1 matches at 7 bases. The CDR3 contains 16 residues. Germline CDR1 is KGHSH and CDR2 is LQKENI. J was trimmed by 2 bases and V by 3 bases; bases with no gene match: 9. CDR3 loop: CASSPLDMGQNYGYTF. The CDR3 DNA sequence: TGTGCCAGCTCACCTCTGGATATGGGACAGAACTATGGCTACACCTTC.

This clone came up a few times. V and J are TRBV10-3 and TRBJ1-2, with D uncertain. V shed 7 bases and J shed 0 bases, with 15 bases lying between them. The length of the CDR3 is 15 residues. CDR1 and CDR2 from the germline V gene are ENHRY and SYGVKD. The chain's CDR3 is CAINPRYPANYGYTF. The CDR3 DNA reads as TGTGCCATCAATCCGCGTTACCCAGCTAACTATGGCTACACCTTC.

The rearrangement joins TRBV19 to TRBJ1-5, with 8 bases fitting TRBD1. Trimming took 4 bases from V and 6 from J; bases not matched to a gene: 2. The CDR3 has 13 amino acids. Germline CDR1 and CDR2: LNHDA and SQIVND (reference sequence). The CDR3 protein is CASSTRGRQPQHF. In DNA form, the CDR3 reads TGTGCCAGTAGTACCAGGGGGCGTCAGCCCCAGCATTTT.

The rearrangement uses TRBV6-1 and TRBJ1-3, with D possibly matching TRBD1 (6 bases). Trimming removed 5 bases at V and 4 bases at J, with 15 bases between. The germline gives CDR1 MNHNS, CDR2 SASEGT. The CDR3 totals 15 residues. The CDR3 nucleotides read TGTGCCAGCAGTTTCATCAGGGGTGAGGGAAACACCATATATTTT. Encoded protein: CASSFIRGEGNTIYF.

This chain links TRBV25-1 with TRBJ1-4; tentative D call: TRBD1 (5 bases). V was cut by 3 bases and J by 4 bases, with 9 bases left in between. Germline values: CDR1 MGHDK, CDR2 SYGVNS. The CDR3 has 14 amino acids. This CDR3 is CASSEDIGNEKLFF. The CDR3 DNA reads as TGTGCCAGCAGTGAGGACATCGGTAATGAAAAACTGTTTTTT.

This clone was recorded once. The gene calls are TRBV7-9 and TRBJ1-1; TRBD1 agrees at 7 bases. The CDR3 sequence is 17 residues long. Germline CDR1 SEHNR, CDR2 FQNEAQ (reference sequence). With 2 bases clipped from V and 1 base from J, the junction kept 10 bases outside the gene matches. The CDR3 DNA sequence: TGTGCCAGCAGCTTAAGTTCGGGACAGAATGCGAACACTGAAGCTTTCTTT. Its protein product is CASSLSSGQNANTEAFF.

The rearrangement links TRBV30 to TRBJ1-5, with D hard to call. With 2 bases removed from V and 5 bases from J, the gap between germline ends came to 13 bases. The CDR3 covers 14 residues. The germline V gene encodes CDR1 GTSNPN and CDR2 SVGIG (reference sequence). CDR3 in DNA: TGTGCCTGGAGTCAGAAAAGTGGAGATCAGCCCCAGCATTTT. This sequence encodes CAWSQKSGDQPQHF.

This clone occurred once. The chain carries TRBV6-5 and TRBJ2-3; 11 positions match TRBD2. The trim removed 6 bases at V and 4 bases at J, leaving 3 bases unmatched. Germline CDR1 MNHEY, CDR2 SVGAGI. The CDR3 is 14 residues long. CDR3 bases: TGTGCCAGCAGGACTAGCGGGGCTCCAGATACGCAGTATTTT. Its protein is CASRTSGAPDTQYF.

The chain uses TRBV19 and TRBJ2-7; no reliable D call. This CDR3 is built from 14 residues. Looked up from germline, CDR1 is LNHDA and CDR2 is SQIVND (reference sequence). V was trimmed by 3 bases and J by 3 bases, leaving 12 bases between them. CDR3 coding DNA: TGTGCCAGTAGTATGTACGGGCTCCTCTACGAGCAGTACTTC. Encoded protein: CASSMYGLLYEQYF.

This clone was seen only a few times. The chain combines TRBV30 with TRBJ2-7; D unresolved. This CDR3 region has 11 residues. V lost 2 bases to trimming and J lost 4 bases, with 6 bases between them. Germline V gene sequence: CDR1 GTSNPN, CDR2 SVGIG (reference sequence). CDR3 residues: CAWSRSYEQYF. The CDR3 nucleotides are TGTGCCTGGAGTCGGAGTTACGAGCAGTACTTC.

This clone is medium-sized (0.01 to 0.1%) by share. The chain has TRBV7-9 and TRBJ2-5; TRBD2 matches 8 bases. The CDR3 consists of 16 residues. The V segment lost 1 base and the J segment 5 bases; nucleotides outside the gene matches: 9. Germline CDR1 SEHNR, CDR2 FQNEAQ (reference sequence). In DNA form, the CDR3 reads TGTGCCAGCAGCTTAGGATCCAGCGGGAGTTCTGAGACCCAGTACTTC. It codes for CASSLGSSGSSETQYF. The full variable domain, with the rest looked up from reference TRBV7-9 and TRBJ2-5, is DTGVSQNPRHKITKRGQNVTFRCDPISEHNRLYWYRQTLGQGPEFLTYFQNEAQLEKSRLLSDRFSAERPKGSFSTLEIQRTEQGDSAMYLCASSLGSSGSSETQYFGPGTRLLVL.

The chain combines TRBV7-2 with TRBJ2-3; D uncertain. Germline lookup yields CDR1 SGHTA and CDR2 FQGNSA. With 5 bases removed from V and 8 bases from J, the gap between germline ends came to 8 bases. The CDR3 has 11 amino acids. CDR3 protein: CASSLESTQYF. The CDR3 nucleotides are TGTGCCAGCAGCCTCGAGAGTACGCAGTATTTT.

The genes are TRBV7-2 and TRBJ1-5; perhaps TRBD1 as D (6 bases). The CDR3 contains 14 residues. Germline V CDR1 and CDR2: SGHTA, FQGNSA. Trimming took 2 bases from V and 5 from J, leaving 10 bases between them. The CDR3, as DNA: TGTGCCAGCAGCTTACCGGACAGATATCAGCCCCAGCATTTT. It yields the protein CASSLPDRYQPQHF.

This clone appeared a single time. The rearrangement uses TRBV2 and TRBJ1-4; D call uncertain. This CDR3 comprises 13 residues. Germline loops: CDR1 SNHLY, CDR2 FYNNEI. The DNA for the CDR3 is TGTGCAGGGTGCCGGGTGGTAGGTGAAAAACTGTTTTTT. Its protein product is CAGCRVVGEKLFF.

The gene calls are TRBV11-1 and TRBJ1-3; D remains unclear. The CDR3 sequence is 12 residues long. The germline CDR1 and CDR2 sequences are SGHAT and FQDESV (reference sequence). The V and J ends lost 5 bases and 6 bases respectively, with 8 bases between them. DNA of the CDR3: TGTGCCAGCAGCCCTTTAGAAAACACCATATATTTT. Its translation is CASSPLENTIYF. Full variable domain (outside the CDR3, taken from reference TRBV11-1 and TRBJ1-3): EAEVAQSPRYKITEKSQAVAFWCDPISGHATLYWYRQILGQGPELLVQFQDESVVDDSQLPKDRFSAERLKGVDSTLKIQPAELGDSAMYLCASSPLENTIYFGEGSWLTVV.

V usage is TRBV5-4 and J usage is TRBJ2-2; perhaps TRBD2 as D (5 bases). CDR1 SGHNT and CDR2 YYREEE come from the germline V gene (reference sequence). The V end lost 1 base, the J end lost 4 bases, and 11 bases lay between the germline ends. This CDR3 region has 15 residues. The CDR3 nucleotides are TGTGCCAGCAGCTTGATAGGTGGACTCACCGGGGAGCTGTTTTTT. Residues: CASSLIGGLTGELFF.

The chain has TRBV29-1 and TRBJ2-7; 12 bases fit TRBD1. CDR1 and CDR2 (germline): SQVTM, ANQGSEA. With 7 bases clipped from V and 6 bases from J, the junction kept 19 bases outside the gene matches. The CDR3 length is 17 residues. CDR3 amino acids: CSAKTGTGGGRWREQYF. As DNA, the CDR3 is TGCAGCGCCAAGACCGGGACAGGGGGCGGTCGTTGGCGCGAGCAGTACTTC.

The chain uses TRBV7-9 and TRBJ1-2; 7 nucleotides agree with TRBD1. The ends lost 5 bases at V and 2 bases at J; junction bases unmatched: 5. The CDR3 loop spans 14 amino acids. CDR1 is SEHNR and CDR2 is FQNEAQ in the germline V gene (reference sequence). The CDR3 loop is CASSQTGRNYGYTF. The CDR3 DNA sequence: TGTGCCAGCAGCCAGACAGGGCGGAACTATGGCTACACCTTC.

The chain recombines TRBV29-1 with TRBJ1-4; D gene unclear. V lost 3 bases and J 10 bases, leaving 15 bases between the germline ends. This CDR3 is built from 13 residues. The germline V gene has CDR1 SQVTM and CDR2 ANQGSEA. In nucleotides, the CDR3 is TGCAGCGTTGATGTTTCGGGAGAGGCAAAACTGTTTTTT. Protein sequence: CSVDVSGEAKLFF.

The chain recombines TRBV10-3 with TRBJ2-1; TRBD2 matches 10 bases. The V segment lost 2 bases and the J segment 8 bases; nucleotides outside the gene matches: 9. Germline V lookup: CDR1 ENHRY, CDR2 SYGVKD. The CDR3 spans 16 residues. The CDR3 protein is CAISEPLAGAGYEQFF. CDR3 in DNA: TGTGCCATCAGTGAGCCTCTAGCGGGAGCCGGATATGAGCAGTTCTTC.

The chain uses TRBV9 and TRBJ2-3; unclear D gene. This CDR3 contains 17 residues. CDR1 is SGDLS, CDR2 YYNGEE, per germline. Trimming removed 0 bases at V and 2 bases at J, with 16 bases between. CDR3 in amino acids: CASSVDPRAMDTDTQYF. The CDR3 DNA sequence: TGTGCCAGCAGCGTAGACCCACGGGCAATGGACACAGATACGCAGTATTTT.

The chain has TRBV11-3 and TRBJ2-3; TRBD2 matches at 11 bases. The CDR3 has 17 residues. Germline lookup yields CDR1 SGHNT and CDR2 YENEEA. After removal of 5 bases from V and 2 bases from J, the junction contained 9 bases not matched to a gene. CDR3 amino acids: CASSRQASGRYTDTQYF. The CDR3, as DNA: TGTGCCAGCAGCCGGCAGGCTAGCGGGAGGTACACAGATACGCAGTATTTT.

This clone was seen a single time. The chain couples TRBV11-2 to TRBJ2-7; 9 positions agree with TRBD1. Germline CDR1 and CDR2: SGHAT and FQNNGV. The CDR3 runs to 16 residues. The V gene end was trimmed by 4 bases and the J gene end by 4 bases; junction bases not matched to a gene: 11. This CDR3 reads CASSYSLPGQGYEQYF. The CDR3 DNA reads TGTGCCAGCAGCTACTCCTTGCCGGGACAGGGATACGAGCAGTACTTC.

The J gene is TRBJ2-4, the V gene TRBV14; weak D call: TRBD2 (5 bases). The CDR3 is 14 amino acids. Deletions cut 6 bases from V and 0 bases from J, with 9 bases between. The V gene's germline CDR1 is SGHDN and CDR2 FVKESK. CDR3 sequence (DNA): TGTGCCAGCAGTATGGCGGGAGCCAAAAACATTCAGTACTTC. The encoded protein is CASSMAGAKNIQYF.